The text below deals with one TCR beta chain. What it binds is not known. This CDR3 is built from 14 residues. Germline V lookup: CDR1 LNHDA, CDR2 SQIVND (reference sequence). With 0 bases removed from V and 0 bases from J, the gap between germline ends came to 5 bases. These data originate in a study of vaccination and CD4 T cells after COVID-19. Oncomine TCR Beta short-read sequencing was applied to DNA from cultured CD4+ T cells. TCRdb re-analysed the PCR reads in MiXCR, keeping a single row per CDR3 protein. The repertoire holds some 26,000 distinct CDR3 sequences, approximately 41% seen once, with roughly 4.9% in the top ten. This sample's time point: late sampling 161 to 241 days after vaccination in a few convalescent patients. The treatment was: approximately nine-day PBMC culture with coronavirus spike peptide pools or control peptides (ViraFEST assay).

Source: CD4+ T cells from blood, cultured in vitro, taken about 7 months after SARS-CoV-2 vaccination. The V and J genes are TRBV19 and TRBJ1-1; D remains ambiguous. The TCR was taken from a human donor who had recovered from COVID-19. This CDR3 reads CASSIDPMNTEAFF. CDR3 bases: TGTGCCAGTAGTATAGATCCGATGAACACTGAAGCTTTCTTT.